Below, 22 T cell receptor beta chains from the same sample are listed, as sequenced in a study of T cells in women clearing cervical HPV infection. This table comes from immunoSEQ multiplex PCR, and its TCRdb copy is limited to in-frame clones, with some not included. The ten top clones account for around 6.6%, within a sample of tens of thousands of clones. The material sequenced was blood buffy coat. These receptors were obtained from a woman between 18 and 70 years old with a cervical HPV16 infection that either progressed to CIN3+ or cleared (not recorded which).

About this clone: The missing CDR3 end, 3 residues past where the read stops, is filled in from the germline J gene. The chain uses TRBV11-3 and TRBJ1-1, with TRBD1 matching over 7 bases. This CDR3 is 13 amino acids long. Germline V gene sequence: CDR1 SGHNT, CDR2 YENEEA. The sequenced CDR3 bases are TGTGCCAGCAGCCGAAGCCGACAGGGTAAA. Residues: CASSRSRQGK. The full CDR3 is CASSRSRQGKAFF.

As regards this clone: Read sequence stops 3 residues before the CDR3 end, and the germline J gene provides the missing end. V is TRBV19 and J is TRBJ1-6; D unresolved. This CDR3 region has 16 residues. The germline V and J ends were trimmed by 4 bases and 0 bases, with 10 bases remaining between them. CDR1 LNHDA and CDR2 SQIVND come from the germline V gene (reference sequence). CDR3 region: CASSTAFGSYNSPLHF. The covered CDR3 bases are TGTGCCAGTAGTACCGCCTTCGGCTCCTATAATTCACCC.

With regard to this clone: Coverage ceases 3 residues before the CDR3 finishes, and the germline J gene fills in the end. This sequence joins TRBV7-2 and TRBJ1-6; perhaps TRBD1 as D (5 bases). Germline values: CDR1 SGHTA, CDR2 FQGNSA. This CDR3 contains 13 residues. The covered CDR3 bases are TGTGCCAGCAGCCCCCCCCGGGGGGAGTCC. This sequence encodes CASSPPRGES. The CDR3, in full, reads CASSPPRGESLHF.

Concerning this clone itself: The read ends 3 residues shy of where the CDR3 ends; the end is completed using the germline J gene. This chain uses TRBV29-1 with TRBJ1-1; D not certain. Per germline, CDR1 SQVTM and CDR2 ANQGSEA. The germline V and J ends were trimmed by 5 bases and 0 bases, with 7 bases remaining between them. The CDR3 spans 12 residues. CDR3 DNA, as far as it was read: TGCAGCGTTTACAGTTTGAACACTGAA. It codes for CSVYSLNTE. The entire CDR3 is CSVYSLNTEAFF.

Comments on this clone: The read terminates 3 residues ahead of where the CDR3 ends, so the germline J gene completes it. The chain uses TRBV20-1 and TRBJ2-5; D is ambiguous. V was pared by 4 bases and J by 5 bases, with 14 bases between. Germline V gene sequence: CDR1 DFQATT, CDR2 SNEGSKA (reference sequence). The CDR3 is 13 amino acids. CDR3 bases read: TGCAGTGCTAATGATCCGGGTTGGGAGACC. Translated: CSANDPGWET. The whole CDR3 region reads CSANDPGWETQYF.

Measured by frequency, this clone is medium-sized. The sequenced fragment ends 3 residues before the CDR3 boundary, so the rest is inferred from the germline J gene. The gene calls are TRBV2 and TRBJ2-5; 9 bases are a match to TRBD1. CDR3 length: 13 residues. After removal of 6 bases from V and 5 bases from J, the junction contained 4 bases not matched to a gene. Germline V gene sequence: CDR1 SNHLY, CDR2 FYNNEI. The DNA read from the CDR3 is TGTGCCAGCAGAACCGACAGGGGGGAGACC. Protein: CASRTDRGET. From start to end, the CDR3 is CASRTDRGETQYF.

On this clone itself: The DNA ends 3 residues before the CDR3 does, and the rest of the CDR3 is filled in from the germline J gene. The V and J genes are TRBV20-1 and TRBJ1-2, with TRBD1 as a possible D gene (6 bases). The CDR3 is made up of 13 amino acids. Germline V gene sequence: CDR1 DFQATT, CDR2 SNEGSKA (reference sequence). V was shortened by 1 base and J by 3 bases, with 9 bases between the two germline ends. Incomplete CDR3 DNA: TGCAGTGCTAGAGGACAGGCAGACTATGGC. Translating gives CSARGQADYG. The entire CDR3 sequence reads CSARGQADYGYTF.

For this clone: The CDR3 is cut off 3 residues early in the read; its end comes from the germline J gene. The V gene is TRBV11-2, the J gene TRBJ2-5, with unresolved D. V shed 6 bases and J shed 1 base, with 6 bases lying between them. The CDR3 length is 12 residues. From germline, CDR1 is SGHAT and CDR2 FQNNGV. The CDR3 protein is CASRHSQETQYF. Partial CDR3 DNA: TGTGCCAGCAGACACAGCCAAGAGACC.

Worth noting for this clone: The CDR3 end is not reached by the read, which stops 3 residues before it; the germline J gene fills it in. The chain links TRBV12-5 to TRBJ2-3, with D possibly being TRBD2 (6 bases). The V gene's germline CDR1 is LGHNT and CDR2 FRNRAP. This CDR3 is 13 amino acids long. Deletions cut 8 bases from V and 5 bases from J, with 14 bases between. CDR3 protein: CASRRGGEDTQYF. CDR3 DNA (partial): TGTGCTAGTAGGCGGGGCGGGGAAGATACG.

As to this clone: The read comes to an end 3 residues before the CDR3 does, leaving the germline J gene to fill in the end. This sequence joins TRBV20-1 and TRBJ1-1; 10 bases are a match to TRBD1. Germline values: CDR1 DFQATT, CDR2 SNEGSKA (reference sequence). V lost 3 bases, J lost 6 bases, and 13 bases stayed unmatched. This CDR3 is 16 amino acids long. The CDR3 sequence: CSARVNRGQGRAEAFF. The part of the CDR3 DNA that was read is TGCAGTGCTAGGGTAAACCGGGGACAGGGGCGAGCTGAA.

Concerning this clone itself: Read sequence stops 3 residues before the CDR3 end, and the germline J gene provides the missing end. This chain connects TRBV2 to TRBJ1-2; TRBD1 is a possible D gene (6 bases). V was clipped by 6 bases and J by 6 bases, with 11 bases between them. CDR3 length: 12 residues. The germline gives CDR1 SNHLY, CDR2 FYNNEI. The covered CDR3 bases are TGTGCCAGCAGGGATACAGGGCATGGC. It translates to CASRDTGHG. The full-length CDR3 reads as CASRDTGHGYTF. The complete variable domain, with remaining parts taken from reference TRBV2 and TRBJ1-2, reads EPEVTQTPSHQVTQMGQEVILRCVPISNHLYFYWYRQILGQKVEFLVSFYNNEISEKSEIFDDQFSVERPDGSNFTLKIRSTKLEDSAMYFCASRDTGHGYTFGSGTRLTVV.

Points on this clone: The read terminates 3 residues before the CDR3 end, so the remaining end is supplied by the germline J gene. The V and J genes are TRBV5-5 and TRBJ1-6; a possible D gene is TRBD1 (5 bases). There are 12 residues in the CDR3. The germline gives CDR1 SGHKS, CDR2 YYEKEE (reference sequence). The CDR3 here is CASSSVGRPLHF. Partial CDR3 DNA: TGTGCCAGCAGCTCCGTGGGGCGGCCC.

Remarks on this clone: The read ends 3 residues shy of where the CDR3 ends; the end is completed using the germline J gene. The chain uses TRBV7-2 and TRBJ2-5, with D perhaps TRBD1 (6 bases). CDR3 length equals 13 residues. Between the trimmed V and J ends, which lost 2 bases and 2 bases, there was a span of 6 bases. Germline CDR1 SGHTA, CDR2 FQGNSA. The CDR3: CASSLRGQETQYF. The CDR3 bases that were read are TGTGCCAGCAGCTTAAGGGGGCAAGAGACC.

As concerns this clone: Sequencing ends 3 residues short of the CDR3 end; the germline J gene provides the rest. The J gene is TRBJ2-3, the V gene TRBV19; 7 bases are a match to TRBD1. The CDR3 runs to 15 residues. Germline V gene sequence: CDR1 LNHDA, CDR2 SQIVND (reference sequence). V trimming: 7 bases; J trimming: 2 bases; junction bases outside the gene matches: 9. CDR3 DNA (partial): TGTGCCAGTACCACGACAGGGCACAACACAGATACG. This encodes CASTTTGHNTDT. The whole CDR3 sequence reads CASTTTGHNTDTQYF.

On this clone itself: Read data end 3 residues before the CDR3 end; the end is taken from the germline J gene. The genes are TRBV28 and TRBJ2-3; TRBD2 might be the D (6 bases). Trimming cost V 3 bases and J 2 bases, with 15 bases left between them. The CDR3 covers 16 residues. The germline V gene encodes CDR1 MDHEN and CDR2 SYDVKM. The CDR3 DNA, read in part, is TGTGCCAGCAGTTTTAATATGGGGGGATCCACAGATACG. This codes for CASSFNMGGSTDT. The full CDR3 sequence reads CASSFNMGGSTDTQYF.

CDR3 amino acids: CASSFGWQETQYF. CDR3 bases read: TGTGCCAGCAGCTTCGGGTGGCAAGAGACC. J is TRBJ2-5 and V is TRBV7-7; D uncertain. The read stops 3 residues short of the end of the CDR3; the missing end is completed from the germline J gene. Trimming cost V 3 bases and J 2 bases, with 7 bases left between them. From germline, CDR1 is SSHAT and CDR2 FNYEAQ (reference sequence). CDR3 length: 13 residues.

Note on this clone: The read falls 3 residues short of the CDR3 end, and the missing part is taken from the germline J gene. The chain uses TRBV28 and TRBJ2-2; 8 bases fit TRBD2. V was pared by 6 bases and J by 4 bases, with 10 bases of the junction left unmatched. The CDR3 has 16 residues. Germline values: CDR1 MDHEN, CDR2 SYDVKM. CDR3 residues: CASSPPVRGGTGELFF. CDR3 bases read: TGTGCCAGCAGCCCCCCGGTTCGGGGGGGCACCGGGGAG. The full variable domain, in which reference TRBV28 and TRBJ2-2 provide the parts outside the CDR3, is DVKVTQSSRYLVKRTGEKVFLECVQDMDHENMFWYRQDPGLGLRLIYFSYDVKMKEKGDIPEGYSVSREKKERFSLILESASTNQTSMYLCASSPPVRGGTGELFFGEGSRLTVL.

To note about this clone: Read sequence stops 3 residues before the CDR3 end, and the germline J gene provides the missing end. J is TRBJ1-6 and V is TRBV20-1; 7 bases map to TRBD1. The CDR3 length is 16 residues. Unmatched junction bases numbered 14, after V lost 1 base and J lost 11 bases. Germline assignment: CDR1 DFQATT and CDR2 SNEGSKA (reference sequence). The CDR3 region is CSARVETGYRYPPLHF. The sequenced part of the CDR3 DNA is TGCAGTGCTAGAGTAGAGACAGGGTATCGGTATCCACCC.

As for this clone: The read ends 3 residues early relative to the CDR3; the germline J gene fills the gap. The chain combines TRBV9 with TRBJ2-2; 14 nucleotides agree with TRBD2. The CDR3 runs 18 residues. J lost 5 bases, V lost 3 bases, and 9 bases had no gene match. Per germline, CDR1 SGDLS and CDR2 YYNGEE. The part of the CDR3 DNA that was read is TGTGCCAGCAGCGCACGACTAGCGGGGGGGCCGGAGACCGGGGAG. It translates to CASSARLAGGPETGE. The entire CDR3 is CASSARLAGGPETGELFF.

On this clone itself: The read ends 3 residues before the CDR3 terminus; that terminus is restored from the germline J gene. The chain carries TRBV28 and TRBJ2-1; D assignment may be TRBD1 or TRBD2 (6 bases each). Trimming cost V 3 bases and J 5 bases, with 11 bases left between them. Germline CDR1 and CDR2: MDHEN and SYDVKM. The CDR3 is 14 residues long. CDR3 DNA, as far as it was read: TGTGCCAGCAGTTTTACAGGGAGGAACAATGAG. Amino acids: CASSFTGRNNE. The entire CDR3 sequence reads CASSFTGRNNEQFF.

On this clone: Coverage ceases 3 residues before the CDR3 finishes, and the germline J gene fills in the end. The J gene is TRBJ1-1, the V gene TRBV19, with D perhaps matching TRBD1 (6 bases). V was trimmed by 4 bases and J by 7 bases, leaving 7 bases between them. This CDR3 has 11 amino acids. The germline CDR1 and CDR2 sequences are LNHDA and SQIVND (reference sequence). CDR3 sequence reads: CASSRQDEAFF. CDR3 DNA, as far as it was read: TGTGCCAGTAGTAGACAGGATGAA.

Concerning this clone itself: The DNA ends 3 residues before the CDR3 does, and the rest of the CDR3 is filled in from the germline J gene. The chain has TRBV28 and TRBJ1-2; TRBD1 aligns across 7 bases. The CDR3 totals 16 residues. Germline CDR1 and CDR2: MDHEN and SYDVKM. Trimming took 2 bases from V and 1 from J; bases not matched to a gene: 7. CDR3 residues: CASSLQGEAYNYGYTF. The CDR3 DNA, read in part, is TGTGCCAGCAGTTTACAGGGGGAAGCTTATAACTATGGC.